This entry lists 21 T cell receptor beta chains sequenced from one sample in a study of CD8 T cells in Susac syndrome (dated by TCRdb to between 2018 and 2020). The library came from the immunoSEQ multiplex PCR assay. RNA was extracted using the RNeasy kit, and about 0.5 to 1 ug of the RNA was reverse transcribed with random hexamers. Clones were called with MiXCR by TCRdb after fastp trimmed the public reads at Q25, and only in-frame beta chains were retained. Each record represents a unique CDR3 protein, reported with the most common genes and DNA among its rows. Recorded for this sample are hundreds of thousands of distinct CDR3 sequences; more than 75% of them occurred a single time. Jointly, the top ten make up over 0.1% of the sample. The sequencing sample was made of CD8+ T cells from PBMCs. These receptors all stem from a human donor with multiple sclerosis.

This chain's CDR3 is CASSEEAGRAYNEQFF. In nucleotides, the CDR3 is TGTGCCAGCAGTGAAGAAGCGGGACGGGCCTACAATGAGCAGTTCTTC. This chain uses TRBV6-1 with TRBJ2-1; 7 positions match TRBD2. Per germline, CDR1 MNHNS and CDR2 SASEGT. V dropped 1 base and J dropped 2; count of bases not matched to a gene: 5. The CDR3 loop spans 16 amino acids.

The rearrangement uses TRBV29-1 and TRBJ2-3; 10 bases map to TRBD2. The junction had 10 bases not matched to a gene; V was cut back by 3 bases and J by 4 bases. Per the germline V gene, CDR1 is SQVTM and CDR2 is ANQGSEA. This CDR3 has 16 residues. The CDR3 sequence: CSVDGLAGARADTQYF. For the CDR3, the DNA is TGCAGCGTTGACGGGCTAGCGGGAGCCAGGGCAGATACGCAGTATTTT.

The chain is built from TRBV7-6 and TRBJ2-6; tentative D call: TRBD2 (5 bases). The germline V gene encodes CDR1 SGHVS and CDR2 FNYEAQ. CDR3 length: 14 amino acids. V lost 3 bases, J lost 15 bases, and 18 bases lay in between. The CDR3 DNA follows: TGTGCCAGCAGCTTTACTGCTAGCCCCCAAGGCCTGACTTTC. It encodes CASSFTASPQGLTF. The full variable domain, completed using reference TRBV7-6 and TRBJ2-6, is GAGVSQSPRYKVTKRGQDVALRCDPISGHVSLYWYRQALGQGPEFLTYFNYEAQQDKSGLPNDRFSAERPEGSISTLTIQRTEQRDSAMYRCASSFTASPQGLTFGAGSRLTVL.

The chain recombines TRBV7-9 with TRBJ2-7; D is uncertain. V lost 7 bases and J lost 0, with 10 bases in between. Germline-derived CDR1 and CDR2 are SEHNR and FQNEAQ (reference sequence). This CDR3 comprises 13 residues. The CDR3 sequence is CASKKHFSYEQYF. The CDR3 DNA follows: TGTGCCAGCAAGAAACACTTCTCCTACGAGCAGTACTTC. Supplemented by reference TRBV7-9 and TRBJ2-7, the full variable domain reads DTGVSQNPRHKITKRGQNVTFRCDPISEHNRLYWYRQTLGQGPEFLTYFQNEAQLEKSRLLSDRFSAERPKGSFSTLEIQRTEQGDSAMYLCASKKHFSYEQYFGPGTRLTVT.

CDR3 region: CASSLGGQAFYEQYF. The CDR3 nucleotides read TGTGCCAGCAGTTTAGGAGGTCAGGCATTCTACGAGCAGTACTTC. The chain carries TRBV12-3 or TRBV12-4 and TRBJ2-7; D not certain. The V gene lost 1 base and the J gene lost 3 bases, with 13 bases spanning the gap. This CDR3 region has 15 residues.

The chain carries TRBV6-1 and TRBJ2-2; 9 nucleotides match TRBD2. Germline CDR1 MNHNS, CDR2 SASEGT. V lost 7 bases, J lost 8 bases, and 17 bases stayed unmatched. The CDR3 consists of 17 residues. CDR3 DNA: TGTGCCAGCACCAGAAGACTAGCGGAGGATCGGCGAGGGGAGCTGTTTTTT. Encoded protein: CASTRRLAEDRRGELFF.

The chain employs TRBV5-4 and TRBJ2-2; D may be TRBD2 (5 bases). Trimming stripped 1 base from V and 4 bases from J, with 14 bases between. The germline V gene encodes CDR1 SGHNT and CDR2 YYREEE (reference sequence). The CDR3 is 16 residues long. For the CDR3, the DNA is TGTGCCAGCAGCTTGTCCCCCGGCGAGGGCACCGGGGAGCTGTTTTTT. It encodes CASSLSPGEGTGELFF.

The chain recombines TRBV19 with TRBJ2-2; TRBD2 matches at 9 bases. CDR1 and CDR2 from the germline V gene are LNHDA and SQIVND (reference sequence). V lost 1 base, J lost 3 bases, and 3 bases stayed unmatched. The CDR3 consists of 16 residues. The CDR3 loop is CASSIGRGRDTGELFF. In DNA form, the CDR3 reads TGTGCCAGTAGTATAGGGCGCGGGAGGGACACCGGGGAGCTGTTTTTT.

The chain links TRBV9 to TRBJ1-4; TRBD1 matches at 8 bases. CDR1 and CDR2 from the germline V gene are SGDLS and YYNGEE. J lost 10 bases, V lost 3 bases, and 5 bases had no gene match. CDR3 length equals 13 residues. The CDR3 here is CASSAGTGGKLFF. The CDR3 DNA reads as TGTGCCAGCAGCGCCGGAACAGGGGGAAAACTGTTTTTT. Based on the CDR3 plus reference TRBV9 and TRBJ1-4, the full variable domain is DSGVTQTPKHLITATGQRVTLRCSPRSGDLSVYWYQQSLDQGLQFLIQYYNGEERAKGNILERFSAQQFPDLHSELNLSSLELGDSALYFCASSAGTGGKLFFGSGTQLSVL.

The chain links TRBV18 to TRBJ2-7; 7 bases line up with TRBD2. The trim removed 3 bases at V and 3 bases at J, leaving 2 bases unmatched. Germline V lookup: CDR1 KGHSH, CDR2 LQKENI. There are 13 residues in the CDR3. The CDR3 loop is CASSPGGYYEQYF. Here the CDR3 DNA reads TGTGCCAGCTCACCGGGGGGGTACTACGAGCAGTACTTC.

The chain joins TRBV7-9 to TRBJ1-4; TRBD1 is a possible D gene (6 bases). Germline assignment: CDR1 SEHNR and CDR2 FQNEAQ (reference sequence). V was shortened by 5 bases and J by 2 bases, with 21 bases between the two germline ends. The CDR3 is 18 amino acids. The CDR3 coding sequence is TGTGCCAGCAGCGTCGAGGGGGTCACAACTTTTACTAATGAAAAACTGTTTTTT. Its translation is CASSVEGVTTFTNEKLFF.

CDR3 nucleotide sequence: TGTGCCAGCAGCTTGGTTACCAGCGGGAGCTACGAGCAGTACTTC. Translating gives CASSLVTSGSYEQYF. The chain recombines TRBV5-6 with TRBJ2-7, with 8 bases that match TRBD2. J was trimmed by 3 bases and V by 0 bases; bases with no gene match: 5. Per germline, CDR1 SGHDT and CDR2 YYEEEE. The CDR3 is 15 residues long.

The chain combines TRBV2 with TRBJ1-6, with TRBD1 matching 10 bases. Trimming at V came to 6 bases and at J to 9 bases, leaving 14 bases not matched to a gene. Per germline, CDR1 SNHLY and CDR2 FYNNEI. There are 17 residues in the CDR3. The CDR3 loop reads CASSRGQGTTLGSPLHF. In DNA form, the CDR3 reads TGTGCCAGCAGCCGGGGACAGGGGACAACACTTGGTTCACCCCTCCACTTT.

The chain carries TRBV7-9 and TRBJ2-2; 13 bases match TRBD2. Germline CDR1 and CDR2: SEHNR and FQNEAQ (reference sequence). The CDR3 runs 16 residues. V shed 8 bases, J shed 1 base, and the junction held 4 bases outside the gene matches. The CDR3, as DNA: TGTGCCAGCGGGGGGACTAGCGGGGAGAACACCGGGGAGCTGTTTTTT. This translates into CASGGTSGENTGELFF.

The rearrangement links TRBV3-1 to TRBJ2-3; 7 positions agree with TRBD1. The CDR3 totals 16 residues. The ends lost 0 bases at V and 2 bases at J; junction bases unmatched: 5. Germline V gives CDR1 LGHDT, CDR2 YNNKEL (reference sequence). This CDR3 is CASSQDPGQYTDTQYF. CDR3 sequence (DNA): TGTGCCAGCAGCCAAGATCCGGGACAGTACACAGATACGCAGTATTTT.

This sequence joins TRBV7-8 and TRBJ2-1; D ambiguous. CDR1 SGHVS and CDR2 FQNEAQ come from the germline V gene. Trimming took off 5 bases at V and 0 bases at J, with 11 bases between the two ends. The length of the CDR3 is 15 residues. CDR3 in DNA: TGTGCCAGCAGCCCCGGCGGAATCTCCTACAATGAGCAGTTCTTC. Protein sequence: CASSPGGISYNEQFF.

There are a few counts of this clonotype. The chain joins TRBV28 to TRBJ1-2; unclear D gene. The ends were cut back, 2 bases at V and 6 bases at J, with 10 bases in the middle. The CDR3 is 13 residues long. Germline CDR1 reads MDHEN; CDR2 reads SYDVKM. Here the CDR3 DNA reads TGTGCCAGCAGTTTACGGGTTTACGATGGCTACACCTTC. Translation gives CASSLRVYDGYTF.

This clonotype came up once. The rearrangement links TRBV13 to TRBJ2-1; 10 bases agree with TRBD1. This CDR3 contains 18 residues. Germline CDR1 and CDR2: PRHDT and FYEKMQ (reference sequence). After removal of 4 bases from V and 8 bases from J, the junction contained 17 bases not matched to a gene. This chain's CDR3 is CASSSGSAGQGSIDEQFF. The CDR3 DNA sequence: TGTGCCAGCAGCTCAGGCTCCGCGGGACAGGGGAGTATCGATGAGCAGTTCTTC.

This CDR3 is CASSLVLRASGTNEQFF. CDR3 coding DNA: TGTGCCAGCAGCTTGGTCTTGCGGGCTAGCGGGACGAATGAGCAGTTCTTC. This rearrangement joins TRBV5-4 to TRBJ2-1, with TRBD2 identical over 9 bases. CDR3 size: 17 residues. The germline V gene encodes CDR1 SGHNT and CDR2 YYREEE (reference sequence). V shed 0 bases, J shed 7 bases, and the junction held 11 bases outside the gene matches.

This chain uses TRBV30 with TRBJ2-7; 12 bases map to TRBD1. Germline assignment: CDR1 GTSNPN and CDR2 SVGIG (reference sequence). The CDR3 runs to 16 residues. V gave up 5 bases and J gave up 3 bases; unmatched junction bases: 11. The CDR3 spells CAWGTGGAGGFYEQYF. CDR3 DNA sequence: TGTGCCTGGGGGACAGGGGGCGCTGGGGGGTTCTACGAGCAGTACTTC.

The chain employs TRBV30 and TRBJ2-1; 11 nucleotides align to TRBD2. Germline CDR1 and CDR2: GTSNPN and SVGIG (reference sequence). This CDR3 is built from 15 residues. V gave up 1 base and J gave up 5 bases; unmatched junction bases: 4. In DNA, the CDR3 is TGTGCCTGGAGTGCAACGGGACTAGCGGACAATGAGCAGTTCTTC. Translated, it gives CAWSATGLADNEQFF.